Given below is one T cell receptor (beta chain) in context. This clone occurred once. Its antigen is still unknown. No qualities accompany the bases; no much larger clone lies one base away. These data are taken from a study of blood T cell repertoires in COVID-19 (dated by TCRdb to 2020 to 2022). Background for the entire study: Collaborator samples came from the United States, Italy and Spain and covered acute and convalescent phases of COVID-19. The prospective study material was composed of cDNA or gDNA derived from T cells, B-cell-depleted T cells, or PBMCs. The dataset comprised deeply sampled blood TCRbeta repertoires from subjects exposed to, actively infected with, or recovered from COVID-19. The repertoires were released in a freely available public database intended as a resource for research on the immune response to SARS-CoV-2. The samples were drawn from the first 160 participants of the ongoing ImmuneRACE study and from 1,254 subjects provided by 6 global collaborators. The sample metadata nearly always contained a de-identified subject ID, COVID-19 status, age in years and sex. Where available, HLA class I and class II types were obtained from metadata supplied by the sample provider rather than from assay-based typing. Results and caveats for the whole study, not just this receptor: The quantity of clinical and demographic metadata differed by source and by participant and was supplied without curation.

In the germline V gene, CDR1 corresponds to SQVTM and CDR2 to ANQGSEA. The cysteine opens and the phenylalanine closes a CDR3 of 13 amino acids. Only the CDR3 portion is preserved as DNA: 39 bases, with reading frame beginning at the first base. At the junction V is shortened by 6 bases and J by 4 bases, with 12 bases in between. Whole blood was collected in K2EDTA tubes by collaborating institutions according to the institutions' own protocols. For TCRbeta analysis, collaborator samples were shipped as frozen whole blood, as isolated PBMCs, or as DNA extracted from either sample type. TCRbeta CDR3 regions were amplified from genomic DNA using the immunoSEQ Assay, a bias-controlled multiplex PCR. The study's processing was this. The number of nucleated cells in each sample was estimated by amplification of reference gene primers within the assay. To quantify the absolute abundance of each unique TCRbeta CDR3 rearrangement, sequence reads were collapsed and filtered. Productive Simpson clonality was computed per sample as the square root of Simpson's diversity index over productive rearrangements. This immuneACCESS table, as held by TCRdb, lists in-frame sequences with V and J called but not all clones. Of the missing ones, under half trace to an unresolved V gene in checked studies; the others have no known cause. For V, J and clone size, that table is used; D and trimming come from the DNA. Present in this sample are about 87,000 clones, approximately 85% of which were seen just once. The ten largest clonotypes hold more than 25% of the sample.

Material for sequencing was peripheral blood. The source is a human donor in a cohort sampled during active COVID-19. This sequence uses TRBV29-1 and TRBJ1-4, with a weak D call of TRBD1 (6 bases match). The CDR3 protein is CSVVRDINEKLFF. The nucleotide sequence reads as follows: TGCAGCGTCGTCCGGGACATTAATGAAAAACTGTTTTTT.